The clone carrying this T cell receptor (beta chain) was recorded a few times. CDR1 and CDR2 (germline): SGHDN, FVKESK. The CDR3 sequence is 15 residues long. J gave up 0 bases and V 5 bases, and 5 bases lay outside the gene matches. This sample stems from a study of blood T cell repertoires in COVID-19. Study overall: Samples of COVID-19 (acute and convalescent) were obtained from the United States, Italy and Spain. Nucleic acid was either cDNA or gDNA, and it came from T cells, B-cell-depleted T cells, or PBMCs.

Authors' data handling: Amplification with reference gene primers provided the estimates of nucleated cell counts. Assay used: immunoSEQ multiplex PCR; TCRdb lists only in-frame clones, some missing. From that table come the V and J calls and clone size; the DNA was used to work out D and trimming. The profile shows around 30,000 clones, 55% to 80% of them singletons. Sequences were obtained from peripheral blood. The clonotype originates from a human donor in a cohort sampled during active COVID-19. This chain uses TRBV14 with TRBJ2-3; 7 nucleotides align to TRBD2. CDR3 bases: TGTGCCAGCAGCACAATGGGGGGGAGCACAGATACGCAGTATTTT. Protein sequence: CASSTMGGSTDTQYF.